This TCR beta chain was observed in a study of blood T cell repertoires in COVID-19 (dated by TCRdb to 2020 to 2021). Concerning the study at large: The collaborator samples originated in the United States, Italy and Spain and spanned the acute and convalescent phases of COVID-19. The prospective study material was composed of cDNA or gDNA derived from T cells, B-cell-depleted T cells, or PBMCs. Subjects who had been exposed to COVID-19, were actively infected with it, or had recovered from it provided the deeply sampled blood TCRbeta repertoires that made up the dataset. The repertoires were released in a freely available public database meant as a resource for research on the immune response to SARS-CoV-2. Samples were obtained from the ongoing ImmuneRACE study (first 160 participants) and from roughly 1,300 subjects provided by 6 global collaborators. A de-identified subject ID, COVID-19 status, age in years and sex were almost always included in the sample metadata. Where available, HLA class I and class II types were taken from metadata supplied by the sample provider and were not determined by assay-based typing. Overall study outcomes, separate from this receptor: Clinical and demographic metadata were provided uncurated, with the amount varying by source and participant.

In Seattle, one collaborating source enrolled patients while the infection was active and tracked those patients longitudinally over the course of disease. Whole blood was collected in K2EDTA tubes by collaborating institutions according to the institutions' own protocols. For TCRbeta analysis, collaborators shipped samples as frozen whole blood, isolated PBMCs, or DNA extracted from either of those sample types. A single count supports this clone. No antigen is known for it. The input lacks base qualities; no much larger clone sits a single base away. The germline V gene encodes CDR1 SGHNT and CDR2 YENEEA. V is cut back by 5 bases and J by 2 bases, with 5 bases in the junction unmatched. From its cysteine to its phenylalanine, the CDR3 spans 14 amino acids. Of the read, only the CDR3 DNA is kept; its 42 bases are in frame from base 1. TCRbeta CDR3 regions were amplified from genomic DNA by means of the immunoSEQ Assay, a bias-controlled multiplex PCR. The study's processing was this. Nucleated cell counts per sample were estimated from amplification of reference gene primers within the assay. To quantify the absolute abundance of each unique TCRbeta CDR3 rearrangement, sequence reads were collapsed and filtered. For each sample, productive Simpson clonality was calculated as the square root of Simpson's diversity index over productive rearrangements. Sourced from immuneACCESS, this table was stored by TCRdb with only in-frame sequences that have V and J called. A share of the clones is absent; for the studies checked, an unresolved V gene accounts for under half, and the remainder has no known explanation. V, J and clone size reflect that table, while D and trimming were determined from the DNA. The sample data list 150,000 or so clones, and around 87% of these were observed just once. The ten largest clones take up around 15% of the sample.

Material: peripheral blood. This sequence was found in a man between 18 and 29 years old with COVID-19, enrolled during active disease. The V and J genes are TRBV11-3 and TRBJ2-5; TRBD1 agrees with 7 junctional bases. The DNA sequence reads TGTGCCAGCAGCGACAGGGACCAACAAGAGACCCAGTACTTC. Its coded protein is CASSDRDQQETQYF.